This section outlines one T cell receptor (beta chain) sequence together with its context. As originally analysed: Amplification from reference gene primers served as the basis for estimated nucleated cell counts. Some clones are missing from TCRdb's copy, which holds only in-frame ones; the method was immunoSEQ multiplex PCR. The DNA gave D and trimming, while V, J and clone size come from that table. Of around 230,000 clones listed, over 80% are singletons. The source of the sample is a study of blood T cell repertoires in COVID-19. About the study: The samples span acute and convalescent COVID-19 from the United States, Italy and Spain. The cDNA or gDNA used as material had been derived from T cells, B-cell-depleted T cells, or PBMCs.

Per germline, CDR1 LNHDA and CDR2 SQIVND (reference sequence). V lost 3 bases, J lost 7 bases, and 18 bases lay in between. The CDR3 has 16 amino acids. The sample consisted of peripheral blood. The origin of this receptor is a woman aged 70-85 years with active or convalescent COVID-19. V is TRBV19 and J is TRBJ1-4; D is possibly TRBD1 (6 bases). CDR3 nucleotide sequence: TGTGCCAGTAGTATTCAGGGTCAGGGGCTGAGTGAAAAACTGTTTTTT. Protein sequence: CASSIQGQGLSEKLFF.